This T cell receptor (beta chain) was profiled in a study of early T cells in non-severe SARS-CoV-2 infection. Across the whole study: The authors sequenced bulk RNA from unsorted whole blood, leaving chains unpaired.

Each single cDNA molecule received a unique molecular identifier. MiXCR, applied by TCRdb to the 5' RACE reads, yields one record per CDR3 protein. The sample consists of approximately 42,000 distinct CDR3 sequences, 5.5% to 7.5% of them appearing once. V was pared by 1 base and J by 4 bases, with 14 bases between. The germline V gene has CDR1 MNHNS and CDR2 SASEGT. This CDR3 comprises 16 residues. As for this clonotype: A much more abundant neighbour one base away suggests this may be a read error.

The chain joins TRBV6-1 to TRBJ1-5; D ambiguous. The material sequenced was whole blood. The TCR sequence derives from an adult who was a healthcare worker with PCR-confirmed SARS-CoV-2 infection or an uninfected control (not recorded which). In nucleotides, the CDR3 is TGTGCCAGCAGTGAAGTCCTAGGACTGGGGAATCAGCCCCAGCATTTT. Its protein product is CASSEVLGLGNQPQHF.